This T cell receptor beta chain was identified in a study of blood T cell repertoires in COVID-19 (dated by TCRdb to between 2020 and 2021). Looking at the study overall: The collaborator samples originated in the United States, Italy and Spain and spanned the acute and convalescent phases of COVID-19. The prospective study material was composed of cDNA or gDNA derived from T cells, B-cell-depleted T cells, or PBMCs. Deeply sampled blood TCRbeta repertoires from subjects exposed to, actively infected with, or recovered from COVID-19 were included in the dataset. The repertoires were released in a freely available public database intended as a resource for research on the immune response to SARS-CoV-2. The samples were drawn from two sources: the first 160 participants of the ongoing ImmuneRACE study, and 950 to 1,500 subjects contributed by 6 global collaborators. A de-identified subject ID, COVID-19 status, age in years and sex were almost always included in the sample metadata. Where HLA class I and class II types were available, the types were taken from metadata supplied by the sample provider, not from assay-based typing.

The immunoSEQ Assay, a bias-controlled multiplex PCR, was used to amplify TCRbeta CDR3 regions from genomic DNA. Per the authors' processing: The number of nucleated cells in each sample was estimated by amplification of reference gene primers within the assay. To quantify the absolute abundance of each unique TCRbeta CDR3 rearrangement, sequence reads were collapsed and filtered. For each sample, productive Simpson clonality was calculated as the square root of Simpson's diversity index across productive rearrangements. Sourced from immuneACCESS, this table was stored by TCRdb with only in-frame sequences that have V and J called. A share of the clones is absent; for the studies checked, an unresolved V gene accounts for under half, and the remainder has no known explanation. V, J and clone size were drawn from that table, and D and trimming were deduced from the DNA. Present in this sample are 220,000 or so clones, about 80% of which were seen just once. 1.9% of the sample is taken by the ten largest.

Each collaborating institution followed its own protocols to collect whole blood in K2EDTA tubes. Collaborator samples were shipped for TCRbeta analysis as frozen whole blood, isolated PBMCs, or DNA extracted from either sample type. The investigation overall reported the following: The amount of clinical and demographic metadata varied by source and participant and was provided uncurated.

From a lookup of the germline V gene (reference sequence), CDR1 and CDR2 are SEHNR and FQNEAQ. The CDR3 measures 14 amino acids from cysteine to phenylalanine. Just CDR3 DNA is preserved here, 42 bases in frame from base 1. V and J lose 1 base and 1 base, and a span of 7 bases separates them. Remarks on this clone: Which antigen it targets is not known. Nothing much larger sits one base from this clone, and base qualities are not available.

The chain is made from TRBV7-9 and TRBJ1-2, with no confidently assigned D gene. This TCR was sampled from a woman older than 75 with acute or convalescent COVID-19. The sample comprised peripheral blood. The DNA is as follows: TGTGCCAGCAGCTTAGGGGGAGTTAACTATGGCTACACCTTC. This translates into CASSLGGVNYGYTF.